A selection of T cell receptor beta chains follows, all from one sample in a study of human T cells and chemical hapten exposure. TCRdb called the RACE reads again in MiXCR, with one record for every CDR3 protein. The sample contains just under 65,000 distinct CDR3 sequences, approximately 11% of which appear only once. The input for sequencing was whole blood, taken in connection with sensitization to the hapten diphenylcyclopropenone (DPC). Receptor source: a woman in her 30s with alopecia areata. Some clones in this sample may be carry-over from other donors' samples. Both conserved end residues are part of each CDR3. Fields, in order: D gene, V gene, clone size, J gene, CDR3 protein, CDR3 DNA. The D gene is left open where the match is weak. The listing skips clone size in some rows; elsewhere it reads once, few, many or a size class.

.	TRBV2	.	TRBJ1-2	CASRDVDGYTF	TGTGCCAGCAGGGATGTTGATGGCTACACCTTC
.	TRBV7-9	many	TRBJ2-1	CASSLRLEGNEQFF	TGTGCCAGCAGCTTAAGACTAGAGGGGAATGAGCAGTTCTTC
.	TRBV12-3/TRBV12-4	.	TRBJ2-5	CASSLIQVETQYF	TGTGCCAGCAGTTTAATCCAGGTTGAGACCCAGTACTTC
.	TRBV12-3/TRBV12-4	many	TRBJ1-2	CASRITQGNGYTF	TGTGCCAGCAGAATAACTCAGGGAAACGGCTACACCTTC
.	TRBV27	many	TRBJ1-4	CASSTFGSSNEKLFF	TGTGCCAGCTCAACCTTCGGCAGCTCCAACGAAAAACTGTTTTTT
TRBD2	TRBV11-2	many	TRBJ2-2	CASSGGTYGELFF	TGTGCTTCTAGCGGGGGGACCTACGGGGAGCTGTTTTTT
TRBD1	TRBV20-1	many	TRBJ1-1	CSARAGTGNTEAFF	TGCAGTGCTAGGGCCGGGACAGGGAACACTGAAGCTTTCTTT
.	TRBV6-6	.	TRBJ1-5	CASSPTDVEQPQHF	TGTGCCAGCAGCCCGACGGATGTGGAACAGCCCCAGCATTTT
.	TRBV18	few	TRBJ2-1	CASSPRDTSILNEQFF	TGTGCCAGCTCACCAAGGGACACTAGCATCCTTAATGAGCAGTTCTTC
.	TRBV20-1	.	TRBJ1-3	CSARVPLQEGVRNTIYF	TGCAGTGCTAGAGTTCCCTTGCAGGAAGGGGTCAGAAACACCATATATTTT
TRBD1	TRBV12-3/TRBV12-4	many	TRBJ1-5	CASSYGQGRNQPQHF	TGTGCCAGCAGTTACGGACAGGGGCGCAATCAGCCCCAGCATTTT
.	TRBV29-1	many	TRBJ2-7	CSVVRDTSYEQYF	TGCAGCGTTGTACGGGACACCTCCTACGAGCAGTACTTC
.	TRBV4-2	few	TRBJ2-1	CASSQDSAGSYNEQFF	TGTGCCAGCAGCCAAGATTCGGCTGGTTCCTACAATGAGCAGTTCTTC
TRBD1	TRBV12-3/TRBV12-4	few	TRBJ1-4	CASNRDRGEKLFF	TGTGCCAGCAACCGGGACAGGGGTGAAAAACTGTTTTTT
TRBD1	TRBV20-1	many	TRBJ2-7	CSARGLDRTYEQYF	TGCAGTGCTAGGGGATTGGACAGGACCTACGAGCAGTACTTC
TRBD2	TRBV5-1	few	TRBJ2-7	CASSLLAGGQNEQYF	TGCGCCAGCAGCTTGTTAGCGGGGGGGCAAAACGAGCAGTACTTC
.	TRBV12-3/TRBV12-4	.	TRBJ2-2	CASSLQGLSTGELFF	TGTGCCAGCAGTCTTCAGGGGCTGTCCACCGGGGAGCTGTTTTTT
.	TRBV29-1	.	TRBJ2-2	CSVTGTPNTGELFF	TGCAGCGTGACCGGGACTCCTAACACCGGGGAGCTGTTTTTT
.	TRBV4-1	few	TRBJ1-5	CASSQGTGSQPQHF	TGCGCCAGCAGCCAAGGAACAGGGAGTCAGCCCCAGCATTTT
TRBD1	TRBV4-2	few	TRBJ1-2	CASSQEGTGGNYGYTF	TGTGCCAGCAGCCAAGAGGGGACAGGGGGCAACTATGGCTACACCTTC
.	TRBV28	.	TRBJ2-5	CASRNLPDRRETQYF	TGTGCCAGCAGAAACCTCCCGGACAGAAGAGAGACCCAGTACTTC
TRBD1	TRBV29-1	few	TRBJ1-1	CSGFTGGADTEAFF	TGCAGCGGTTTTACAGGGGGCGCGGACACTGAAGCTTTCTTT
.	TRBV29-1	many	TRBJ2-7	CSVVEGPGDEQYF	TGCAGCGTTGTTGAGGGTCCCGGCGACGAGCAGTACTTC
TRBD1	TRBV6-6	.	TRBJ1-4	CASSYQTGVGEKLFF	TGTGCCAGCAGTTACCAGACAGGGGTAGGGGAAAAACTGTTTTTT
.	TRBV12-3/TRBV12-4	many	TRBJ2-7	CASTAGYYEQYF	TGTGCCAGCACGGCGGGATACTACGAGCAGTACTTC
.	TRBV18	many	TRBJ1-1	CASSRKEGAEAFF	TGTGCCAGCTCCCGGAAGGAGGGTGCTGAAGCTTTCTTT
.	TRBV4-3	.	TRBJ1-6	CASSHLSQEDSPLHF	TGCGCCAGCAGCCACTTAAGCCAGGAAGATTCACCCCTCCACTTT
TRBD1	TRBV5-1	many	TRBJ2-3	CASSLAGTATDTQYF	TGCGCCAGCAGCTTGGCCGGGACAGCCACAGATACGCAGTATTTT
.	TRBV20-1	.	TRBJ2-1	CGASPGALFNEQFF	TGCGGTGCCTCCCCGGGGGCTCTCTTCAATGAGCAGTTCTTC
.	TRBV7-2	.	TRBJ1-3	CASSLDGGVGNTIYF	TGTGCCAGCAGCTTAGATGGGGGGGTTGGAAACACCATATATTTT
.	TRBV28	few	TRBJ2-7	CASNPGSNWVYEQYF	TGTGCCAGCAACCCGGGGAGTAATTGGGTCTACGAGCAGTACTTC
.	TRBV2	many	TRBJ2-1	CASRERDEQFF	TGTGCCAGCAGGGAGCGCGATGAGCAGTTCTTC
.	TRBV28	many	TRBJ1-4	CASRWRNEKLFF	TGTGCCAGCCGCTGGAGGAATGAAAAACTGTTTTTT
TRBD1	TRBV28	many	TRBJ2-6	CASSALPGQGAPGANVLTF	TGTGCCAGCAGTGCACTCCCGGGACAGGGGGCGCCTGGGGCCAACGTCCTGACTTTC
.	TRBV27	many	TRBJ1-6	CASRTRGFSSPLHF	TGTGCCAGCAGGACTAGGGGATTTAGTTCACCCCTCCACTTT
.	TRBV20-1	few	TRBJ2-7	CSASYSRGIPLEQYF	TGCAGTGCTAGTTATTCGCGGGGAATTCCCCTCGAGCAGTACTTC
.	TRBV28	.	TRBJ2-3	CASSFGSSSTDTQYF	TGTGCCAGCAGTTTCGGGTCCTCTAGCACAGATACGCAGTATTTT
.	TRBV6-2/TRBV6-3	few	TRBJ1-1	CASSYARVASAEAFF	TGTGCCAGCAGTTACGCCCGGGTAGCGAGTGCTGAAGCTTTCTTT
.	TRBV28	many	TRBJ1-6	CASSSTDRGRSPLHF	TGTGCCAGCAGTTCCACCGACAGAGGTCGGTCACCCCTCCACTTT
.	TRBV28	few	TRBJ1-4	CASSPAPAHEKLFF	TGTGCCAGCAGCCCGGCACCAGCACATGAAAAACTGTTTTTT
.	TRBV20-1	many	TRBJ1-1	CSATAWGPFSEAFF	TGCAGTGCTACTGCCTGGGGTCCATTTTCTGAAGCTTTCTTT
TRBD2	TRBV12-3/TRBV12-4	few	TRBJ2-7	CASSGTSGKYEQYF	TGTGCCAGCAGCGGGACTAGCGGGAAGTACGAGCAGTACTTC
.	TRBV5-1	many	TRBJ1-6	CASSFSENSPLHF	TGCGCCAGCAGCTTCTCAGAGAATTCACCCCTCCACTTT
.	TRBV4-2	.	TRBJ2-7	CASSQDQRSWEQYF	TGTGCCAGCAGCCAAGATCAGCGGTCGTGGGAGCAGTACTTC
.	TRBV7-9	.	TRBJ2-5	CASSSLAAFEETQYF	TGTGCCAGCAGCTCACTTGCGGCCTTTGAAGAGACCCAGTACTTC
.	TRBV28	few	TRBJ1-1	CATLSPREAFF	TGTGCCACCCTATCCCCACGTGAAGCTTTCTTT
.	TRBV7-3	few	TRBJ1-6	CASSNTGHANSPLHF	TGTGCCAGCAGCAATACAGGGCATGCCAATTCACCCCTCCACTTT
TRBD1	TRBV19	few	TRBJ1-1	CASSTKQGALEAFF	TGTGCCAGTAGTACGAAACAGGGGGCGCTTGAAGCTTTCTTT
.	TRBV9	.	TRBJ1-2	CASSVGYGYTF	TGTGCCAGCAGCGTAGGCTATGGCTACACCTTC
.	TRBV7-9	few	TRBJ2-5	CASSPYRDQETQYF	TGTGCCAGCAGCCCGTACAGGGACCAAGAGACCCAGTACTTC
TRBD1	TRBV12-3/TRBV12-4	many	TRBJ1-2	CASSSWTGGLGYTF	TGTGCCAGCAGCTCCTGGACAGGGGGCCTTGGCTACACCTTC
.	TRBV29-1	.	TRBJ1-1	CSALNTEAFF	TGCAGTGCGTTGAACACTGAAGCTTTCTTT
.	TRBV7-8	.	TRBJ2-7	CASSLPLAYEQYF	TGTGCCAGCAGCTTGCCACTTGCCTACGAGCAGTACTTC
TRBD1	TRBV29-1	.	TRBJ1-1	CSVAGGANTEAFF	TGCAGCGTTGCAGGGGGCGCGAACACTGAAGCTTTCTTT